These 10 T cell receptor beta chains share one sample of origin, sequenced in a study of neurological immune-mediated disorders (dated by TCRdb to the late 2010s). Libraries were constructed by 5' RACE. The sequencing machine was an Illumina HiSeq 2500. In-frame beta chains were kept once TCRdb had trimmed the public reads at Q25 with fastp and called clones with MiXCR. Entries that share a CDR3 protein sequence are merged under the most common genes and DNA. The sample records tens of thousands of distinct CDR3 sequences, less than 4.5% of which are singletons. The leading ten clones occupy approximately 1.5% of the sample. The sample consisted of PBMCs. These receptors came from a man younger than 40 with multiple sclerosis.

In its sample, this clonotype was seen many times. This may stem from a read error, because a much larger clone lies one nucleotide away. J is TRBJ1-5 and V is TRBV4-1, with D uncertain. CDR3 length: 14 amino acids. CDR1 and CDR2 from the germline V gene are MGHRA and YSYEKL. The V gene lost 4 bases and the J gene lost 1 base, with 8 bases spanning the gap. CDR3 DNA sequence: TGCGCCAGCAGCCTTAAGGAAAGCAATCAGCCCCAGCATTTT. This sequence encodes CASSLKESNQPQHF.

To note about this clonotype: An end of the junction does not agree with germline; a read error may underlie this. This sequence joins TRBV3-1 and TRBJ1-5, with 9 bases identical to TRBD1. From germline, CDR1 is LGHDT and CDR2 YNNKEL (reference sequence). This CDR3 comprises 15 residues. CDR3 sequence: CASSPGQGIIEPQNF. CDR3 DNA: TGTGCCAGCAGCCCTGGACAGGGGATAATAGAGCCCCAGAATTTT.

This clonotype came up many times. The V call is TRBV12-3 or TRBV12-4, the J call TRBJ2-7; D is ambiguous. This CDR3 is built from 13 residues. Trimming shortened V by 3 bases and J by 0 bases, and 6 bases separated the two germline ends. CDR3 amino acids: CASSFSFSYEQYF. The CDR3, as DNA: TGTGCCAGCAGTTTTAGCTTCTCCTACGAGCAGTACTTC.

Ten or more counts support this clonotype. The genes are TRBV4-1 and TRBJ2-7; 10 nucleotides match TRBD2. The CDR3 length is 15 residues. Looked up from germline, CDR1 is MGHRA and CDR2 is YSYEKL. The V segment lost 4 bases and the J segment 5 bases; nucleotides outside the gene matches: 8. This CDR3 reads CASSPRAGGGHEQYF. The CDR3 coding sequence is TGCGCCAGCAGCCCCCGAGCGGGGGGGGGCCACGAGCAGTACTTC.

This clonotype appeared many times. V is TRBV9 and J is TRBJ1-1, with D hard to call. Germline CDR1 is SGDLS and CDR2 is YYNGEE. This CDR3 has 16 residues. V was clipped by 0 bases and J by 6 bases, with 18 bases between them. CDR3 DNA: TGTGCCAGCAGCGTAGCCTCCGGGGTGAGATCGGCTGAAGCTTTCTTT. Residues: CASSVASGVRSAEAFF.

Ten or more counts support this clonotype. The rearrangement links TRBV20-1 to TRBJ1-2, with TRBD1 matching 7 bases. Germline CDR1 DFQATT, CDR2 SNEGSKA (reference sequence). The CDR3 consists of 16 residues. V dropped 7 bases and J dropped 6; count of bases not matched to a gene: 20. This CDR3 is CSVPGGGTALHDGYTF. DNA of the CDR3: TGCAGTGTTCCCGGGGGCGGGACAGCCCTCCATGATGGCTACACCTTC.

This clonotype came up many times. V and J are TRBV9 and TRBJ1-6, with D perhaps matching TRBD1 (5 bases). Germline-derived CDR1 and CDR2 are SGDLS and YYNGEE. The CDR3 length is 14 residues. V dropped 3 bases and J dropped 4 bases, with 8 bases sitting between them. The CDR3 protein is CASSEQVYNSPLHF. The CDR3, as DNA: TGTGCCAGCAGCGAACAGGTTTATAATTCACCCCTCCACTTT.

In this sample, this clonotype turned up many times. The chain couples TRBV27 to TRBJ2-1; 11 bases fit TRBD2. The V segment lost 1 base and the J segment 10 bases; nucleotides outside the gene matches: 6. Germline-derived CDR1 and CDR2 are MNHEY and SMNVEV (reference sequence). The CDR3 totals 15 residues. The CDR3 DNA reads as TGTGCCAGCAGTTTATTACTAGCGGGAGTAAGGGAGCAGTTCTTC. This translates into CASSLLLAGVREQFF.

This clonotype has a count of ten or more. V is TRBV3-1 and J is TRBJ2-7; D is unresolved. This CDR3 has 14 amino acids. Between the trimmed V and J ends, which lost 5 bases and 3 bases, there was a span of 14 bases. The V gene's germline CDR1 is LGHDT and CDR2 YNNKEL (reference sequence). CDR3 residues: CASSGWPTVYEQYF. CDR3 sequence (DNA): TGTGCCAGCAGCGGCTGGCCTACAGTCTACGAGCAGTACTTC.

This clonotype has a count of ten or more. The J gene is TRBJ1-2, the V gene TRBV7-2, with 8 bases fitting TRBD1. Germline V CDR1 and CDR2: SGHTA, FQGNSA. The V segment lost 2 bases and the J segment 0 bases; nucleotides outside the gene matches: 5. CDR3 length equals 16 residues. The CDR3 loop reads CASSLRGQATNYGYTF. The CDR3 DNA reads TGTGCCAGCAGCTTAAGGGGACAGGCGACTAACTATGGCTACACCTTC.